One sample yielded the 10 T cell receptor beta chains listed below, sequenced in a study of CD8 T cells in Susac syndrome. An amount of RNA that ranged from roughly 0.45 to 1 ug was reverse transcribed with random hexamers. From the immunoSEQ multiplex PCR reads, TCRdb called clonotypes with MiXCR, one entry per CDR3 protein. The repertoire holds approximately 120,000 distinct CDR3 sequences, with 90% to 96% as singletons. The sample comprised CD4+ T cells from PBMCs. These TCRs come from a human donor in good health.

V is TRBV3-1 and J is TRBJ2-3; D ambiguous. V lost 4 bases to trimming and J lost 3 bases, with 14 bases between them. The germline CDR1 and CDR2 sequences are LGHDT and YNNKEL (reference sequence). The CDR3 contains 15 residues. CDR3 in DNA: TGTGCCAGCAGCCCCCCAAGGCAGGAAACAGATACGCAGTATTTT. Protein: CASSPPRQETDTQYF.

The V and J genes are TRBV7-9 and TRBJ1-2; no clear D gene. Trimming cost V 0 bases and J 10 bases, with 12 bases left between them. The CDR3 is made up of 13 amino acids. The germline gives CDR1 SEHNR, CDR2 FQNEAQ (reference sequence). The CDR3 DNA reads as TGTGCCAGCAGCTTAGCGAATAGCCCGAACTACACCTTC. It encodes CASSLANSPNYTF.

V usage is TRBV29-1 and J usage is TRBJ1-2, with TRBD1 as a possible D gene (6 bases). The CDR3 sequence is 13 residues long. Germline CDR1 and CDR2: SQVTM and ANQGSEA. V gave up 3 bases and J gave up 8 bases, with 16 bases separating them. CDR3 DNA sequence: TGCAGCGTTGACCCCGACAGGATGGGGGGCTACACCTTC. It yields the protein CSVDPDRMGGYTF.

This chain connects TRBV6-4 to TRBJ1-2; TRBD1 agrees at 10 bases. With V trimmed by 6 bases and J by 3 bases, 4 bases remained unmatched. This CDR3 contains 14 residues. The germline CDR1 and CDR2 sequences are MRHNA and SNTAGT. The CDR3 nucleotides read TGTGCCAGCAGACCCGGGACAGGGGACTATGGCTACACCTTC. It translates to CASRPGTGDYGYTF.

V is TRBV5-1 and J is TRBJ1-3; TRBD1 aligns across 8 bases. This CDR3 comprises 14 residues. CDR1 is SGHRS, CDR2 YFSETQ, per germline. The ends lost 5 bases at V and 1 base at J; junction bases unmatched: 2. As DNA, the CDR3 is TGCGCCAGCAGTCGACAGGGGTCTGGAAACACCATATATTTT. Protein product: CASSRQGSGNTIYF. The full variable domain, rest sourced from reference TRBV5-1 and TRBJ1-3, is KAGVTQTPRYLIKTRGQQVTLSCSPISGHRSVSWYQQTPGQGLQFLFEYFSETQRNKGNFPGRFSGRQFSNSRSEMNVSTLELGDSALYLCASSRQGSGNTIYFGEGSWLTVV.

This sequence joins TRBV5-1 and TRBJ2-5; 11 nucleotides align to TRBD2. The V gene's germline CDR1 is SGHRS and CDR2 YFSETQ. There are 18 residues in the CDR3. With 0 bases clipped from V and 1 base from J, the junction kept 8 bases outside the gene matches. This chain's CDR3 is CASSLGLRLAGFQETQYF. The CDR3 bases are TGCGCCAGCAGCTTGGGACTGCGACTAGCGGGATTCCAAGAGACCCAGTACTTC.

The chain links TRBV20-1 to TRBJ1-6; D uncertain. Germline V lookup: CDR1 DFQATT, CDR2 SNEGSKA (reference sequence). V lost 0 bases and J 0 bases, leaving 9 bases between the germline ends. The CDR3 has 16 amino acids. For the CDR3, the DNA is TGCAGTGCTAGAGATCGTGGAAGCTCCTATAATTCACCCCTCCACTTT. Protein product: CSARDRGSSYNSPLHF.

This clonotype was detected once. V gene TRBV3-1 combines with J gene TRBJ1-2, with unresolved D. Germline CDR1 LGHDT, CDR2 YNNKEL (reference sequence). This CDR3 has 13 residues. Between the trimmed V and J ends, which lost 0 bases and 7 bases, there was a span of 9 bases. The CDR3, as DNA: TGTGCCAGCAGCCAAGACGGACTTACTGGCTACACCTTC. Translating it yields CASSQDGLTGYTF.

This chain joins TRBV7-9 and TRBJ2-3; 12 positions match TRBD2. This CDR3 is 16 amino acids long. Per the germline V gene, CDR1 is SEHNR and CDR2 is FQNEAQ (reference sequence). The V segment lost 6 bases and the J segment 8 bases; nucleotides outside the gene matches: 12. Written as DNA, the CDR3 is TGTGCCAGCAGTCCCGGGACTAGCGGGCCCACTCCTACGCAGTATTTT. Translating gives CASSPGTSGPTPTQYF.

This clonotype appeared once. This chain links TRBV3-1 with TRBJ1-2, with D tentatively TRBD1 (6 bases). The CDR3 loop spans 12 amino acids. Germline V gene lookup returns CDR1 LGHDT and CDR2 YNNKEL (reference sequence). V was shortened by 0 bases and J by 12 bases, with 11 bases between the two germline ends. The CDR3 coding sequence is TGTGCCAGCAGCCAAGATAACAGGGTAAACACCTTC. Its translation is CASSQDNRVNTF.